The next 10 T cell receptor beta chains were all read from a single sample in a study of blood T cell repertoires in COVID-19 (dated by TCRdb to 2020 to 2021). Libraries were made using the immunoSEQ multiplex PCR assay. Sourced from immuneACCESS, this table was stored by TCRdb with only in-frame sequences that have V and J called. A share of the clones is absent; for the studies checked, an unresolved V gene accounts for under half, and the remainder has no known explanation. Across this sample there are 68,000 or so clones, with approximately 90% seen only once. The ten top clones hold 3.4% of the sample. Specimen: peripheral blood. The receptor source for this set is a woman aged 45-59 years with COVID-19, enrolled during active disease.

The chain carries TRBV20-1 and TRBJ1-4, with 7 positions matching TRBD1. Germline V CDR1 and CDR2: DFQATT, SNEGSKA (reference sequence). The length of the CDR3 is 15 residues. V shed 3 bases and J 2 bases; nucleotides not matched to a gene: 6. The CDR3 sequence: CSASKGAGTNEKLFF. CDR3 coding DNA: TGCAGTGCTAGTAAGGGGGCAGGGACTAATGAAAAACTGTTTTTT.

J is TRBJ2-7 and V is TRBV27; 14 bases line up with TRBD2. The CDR3 length is 17 residues. J lost 2 bases, V lost 5 bases, and 8 bases had no gene match. Germline V lookup: CDR1 MNHEY, CDR2 SMNVEV (reference sequence). The CDR3 sequence is CASSVTGTSGSTYEQYF. The DNA for the CDR3 is TGTGCCAGCAGTGTTACCGGGACTAGCGGGAGTACCTACGAGCAGTACTTC.

The rearrangement uses TRBV9 and TRBJ2-1, with 12 positions matching TRBD1. Germline V lookup: CDR1 SGDLS, CDR2 YYNGEE. V was pared by 1 base and J by 7 bases, with 9 bases of the junction left unmatched. This CDR3 spans 17 amino acids. CDR3 in DNA: TGTGCCAGCAGCGTACGACCCGGGACAGGGGGCATGAATGAGCAGTTCTTC. Amino acid sequence: CASSVRPGTGGMNEQFF.

The V and J genes are TRBV7-9 and TRBJ2-3; 7 bases line up with TRBD2. The CDR3 has 12 residues. Unmatched junction bases numbered 8, after V lost 3 bases and J lost 14 bases. The germline V gene encodes CDR1 SEHNR and CDR2 FQNEAQ (reference sequence). The CDR3 sequence: CASSLPVGGGYF. DNA of the CDR3: TGTGCCAGCAGCTTGCCCGTGGGCGGGGGGTATTTT.

This clone was recorded only once. V gene TRBV28 combines with J gene TRBJ1-2; D unclear. The CDR3 runs to 14 residues. Germline CDR1 is MDHEN and CDR2 is SYDVKM. V lost 6 bases and J lost 4, with 15 bases in between. CDR3 DNA: TGTGCCAGCAGGCCAGGAGGTGGAGGCTATGGCTACACCTTC. The encoded protein is CASRPGGGGYGYTF.

This chain joins TRBV10-3 and TRBJ2-7; D call uncertain. CDR3 size: 14 residues. Trimming took 4 bases from V and 2 from J, leaving 12 bases between them. Germline loops: CDR1 ENHRY, CDR2 SYGVKD. CDR3 nucleotides: TGTGCCATCAGTGGCTCCGGCACAGCCTACGAGCAGTACTTC. Residues: CAISGSGTAYEQYF.

CDR3 region: CASSLMPGRRTSSYEQYF. CDR3 DNA: TGTGCCAGCAGTTTGATGCCTGGTCGAAGGACAAGCTCCTACGAGCAGTACTTC. This sequence joins TRBV28 and TRBJ2-7; D is perhaps TRBD1 (5 bases). Germline V gene data show CDR1 as MDHEN and CDR2 as SYDVKM. The CDR3 covers 18 residues. With 3 bases removed from V and 0 bases from J, the gap between germline ends came to 21 bases.

This chain links TRBV30 with TRBJ2-5; D is ambiguous. With 6 bases removed from V and 2 bases from J, the gap between germline ends came to 10 bases. The CDR3 spans 12 residues. Germline lookup yields CDR1 GTSNPN and CDR2 SVGIG (reference sequence). The CDR3 loop reads CACESGQETQYF. In nucleotides, the CDR3 is TGTGCCTGTGAGTCTGGTCAAGAGACCCAGTACTTC.

The chain couples TRBV12-5 to TRBJ1-3, with D unresolved. The germline V gene encodes CDR1 LGHNT and CDR2 FRNRAP. The CDR3 is 19 residues long. V was clipped by 0 bases and J by 4 bases, with 22 bases between them. The CDR3 here is CASGLVRKPGSRAGNTIYF. Here the CDR3 DNA reads TGTGCTAGTGGTTTGGTAAGGAAGCCCGGGTCCCGCGCCGGAAACACCATATATTTT.

The V call is TRBV27, the J call TRBJ2-7, with 10 positions matching TRBD1. The V gene's germline CDR1 is MNHEY and CDR2 SMNVEV (reference sequence). The CDR3 is 13 amino acids. The CDR3 loop is CESMGQGSYEQYF. For the CDR3, the DNA is TGTGAATCTATGGGACAGGGGTCCTACGAGCAGTACTTC.